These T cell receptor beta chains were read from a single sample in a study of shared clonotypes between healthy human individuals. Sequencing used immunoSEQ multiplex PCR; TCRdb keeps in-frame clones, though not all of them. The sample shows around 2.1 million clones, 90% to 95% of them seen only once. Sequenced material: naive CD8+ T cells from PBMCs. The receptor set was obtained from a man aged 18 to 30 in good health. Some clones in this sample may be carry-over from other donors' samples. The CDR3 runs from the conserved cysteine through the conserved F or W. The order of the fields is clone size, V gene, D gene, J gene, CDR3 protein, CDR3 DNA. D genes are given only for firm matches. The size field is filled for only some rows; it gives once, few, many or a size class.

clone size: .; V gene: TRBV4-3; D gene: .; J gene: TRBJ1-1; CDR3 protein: CASSQDTYKRGTEAFF; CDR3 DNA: TGCGCCAGCAGCCAAGATACCTACAAACGGGGGACTGAAGCTTTCTTT
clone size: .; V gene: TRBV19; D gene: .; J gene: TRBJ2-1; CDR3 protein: CASSIDRGYSYNEQFF; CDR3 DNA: TGTGCCAGTAGTATAGATCGCGGGTACTCCTACAATGAGCAGTTCTTC
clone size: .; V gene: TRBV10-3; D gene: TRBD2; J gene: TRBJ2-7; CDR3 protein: CAIGGTSEYEQYF; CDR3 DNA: TGTGCCATCGGAGGGACTAGCGAATACGAGCAGTACTTC
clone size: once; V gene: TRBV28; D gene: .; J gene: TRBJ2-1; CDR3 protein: CASSWVVGSNEQFF; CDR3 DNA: TGTGCCAGCAGTTGGGTAGTGGGGTCGAATGAGCAGTTCTTC
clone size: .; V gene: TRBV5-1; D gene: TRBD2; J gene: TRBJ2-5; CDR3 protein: CASSLDGRPGETQYF; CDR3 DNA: TGCGCCAGCAGCTTGGACGGGAGGCCAGGGGAGACCCAGTACTTC
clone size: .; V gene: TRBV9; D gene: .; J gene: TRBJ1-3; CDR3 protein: CASSSSGGGFSGNTIYF; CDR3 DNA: TGTGCCAGCAGCTCGAGTGGGGGAGGATTCTCTGGAAACACCATATATTTT
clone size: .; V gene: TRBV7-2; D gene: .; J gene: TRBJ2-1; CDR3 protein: CASSFSNEQFF; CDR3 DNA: TGTGCCAGCAGCTTTAGTAATGAGCAGTTCTTC
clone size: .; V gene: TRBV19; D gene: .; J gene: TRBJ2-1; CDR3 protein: CASSIDLILLGERQNEQFF; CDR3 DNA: TGTGCCAGTAGTATAGATTTGATCCTTTTGGGCGAGCGTCAGAATGAGCAGTTCTTC
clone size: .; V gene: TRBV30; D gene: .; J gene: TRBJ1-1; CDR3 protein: CAWRYGANTEAFF; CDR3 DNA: TGTGCCTGGAGGTACGGGGCGAACACTGAAGCTTTCTTT
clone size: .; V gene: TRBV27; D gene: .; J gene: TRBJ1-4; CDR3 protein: CASSIGGYREKLFF; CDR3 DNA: TGTGCCAGCAGTATTGGGGGTTACAGAGAAAAACTGTTTTTT